One and the same sample provided the 30 T cell receptor beta chains below, sequenced in a study of cytomegalovirus exposure and HLA in healthy donors. The PCR employed 60 Vbeta primers together with 13 Jbeta primers. The method was immunoSEQ multiplex PCR; TCRdb's version includes in-frame clones alone and lacks a portion of them. The sample lists 70,000 or so clones, approximately 58% occurring once. Sequencing used PBMCs. These receptors were taken from a woman between 45 and 65 years old in good health and CMV-seronegative.

This clone was seen only once. The chain links TRBV6-5 to TRBJ1-5; D ambiguous. This CDR3 has 13 residues. Trimming took off 1 base at V and 6 bases at J, with 7 bases between the two ends. Germline V lookup: CDR1 MNHEY, CDR2 SVGAGI. The CDR3 loop is CASSYLEGQPQHF. CDR3 bases: TGTGCCAGCAGTTACTTAGAGGGTCAGCCCCAGCATTTT.

J is TRBJ2-2 and V is TRBV4-3; 8 bases agree with TRBD2. V lost 1 base, J lost 5 bases, and 9 bases stayed unmatched. CDR3 length: 17 residues. Per germline, CDR1 LGHNA and CDR2 YSLEER. The CDR3 bases are TGCGCCAGCAGCCAAGGATGGAGCGGGAGCGGTACCGGGGAGCTGTTTTTT. It translates to CASSQGWSGSGTGELFF.

The chain has TRBV25-1 and TRBJ1-2, with TRBD1 matching over 9 bases. CDR3 length equals 15 residues. Per germline, CDR1 MGHDK and CDR2 SYGVNS. The V gene end was trimmed by 3 bases and the J gene end by 9 bases; junction bases not matched to a gene: 11. CDR3 sequence: CASSDPGTGSLSYTF. CDR3 coding DNA: TGTGCCAGCAGTGACCCCGGGACAGGGTCTTTAAGCTACACCTTC.

The chain uses TRBV11-2 and TRBJ2-7; TRBD2 aligns across 9 bases. Germline values: CDR1 SGHAT, CDR2 FQNNGV. There are 16 residues in the CDR3. Losses at the gene ends were 4 bases for V and 3 bases for J; bases not matched to a gene: 10. The DNA for the CDR3 is TGTGCCAGCAGCTCCCTCCGACTAGCGGCGTACTACGAGCAGTACTTC. Its translation is CASSSLRLAAYYEQYF.

The V call is TRBV5-4, the J call TRBJ2-7; TRBD2 matches 15 bases. From germline, CDR1 is SGHNT and CDR2 YYREEE (reference sequence). This CDR3 is built from 15 residues. V lost 4 bases to trimming and J lost 7 bases; unmatched junction nucleotides: 6. CDR3 region: CASSQGLAGGSEQYF. Here the CDR3 DNA reads TGTGCCAGCAGCCAGGGACTAGCGGGAGGAAGTGAGCAGTACTTC.

V and J are TRBV30 and TRBJ2-3, with D unclear. With 4 bases removed from V and 0 bases from J, the gap between germline ends came to 14 bases. Germline-derived CDR1 and CDR2 are GTSNPN and SVGIG (reference sequence). The CDR3 spans 15 residues. DNA of the CDR3: TGTGCCTGGATGGCCTTGAGAGGAAGCACAGATACGCAGTATTTT. It is translated as CAWMALRGSTDTQYF.

This clone was found once. The chain is built from TRBV2 and TRBJ2-5, with 10 bases that match TRBD2. Trimming cost V 6 bases and J 12 bases; bases outside gene matches: 7. The CDR3 totals 12 residues. Looked up from germline, CDR1 is SNHLY and CDR2 is FYNNEI. In nucleotides, the CDR3 is TGTGCCAGCAGGTATACTAGCGGGATCAAGTACTTC. Translating it yields CASRYTSGIKYF.

The chain is built from TRBV27 and TRBJ1-1; 7 nucleotides match TRBD1. Germline V gene lookup returns CDR1 MNHEY and CDR2 SMNVEV (reference sequence). This CDR3 contains 14 residues. V gave up 6 bases and J gave up 2 bases; unmatched junction bases: 6. CDR3 protein: CASRTEGANTEAFF. CDR3 nucleotides: TGTGCCAGCAGGACCGAGGGGGCCAACACTGAAGCTTTCTTT.

V and J are TRBV27 and TRBJ1-4; D might be TRBD1 (5 bases). V was shortened by 1 base and J by 3 bases, with 18 bases between the two germline ends. The CDR3 is 18 residues long. Germline V gives CDR1 MNHEY, CDR2 SMNVEV (reference sequence). The CDR3 nucleotides read TGTGCCAGCAGTTTATTAGGGATAGGGGTTGGTTCTAATGAAAAACTGTTTTTT. It translates to CASSLLGIGVGSNEKLFF.

The chain recombines TRBV7-2 with TRBJ2-7, with 12 positions matching TRBD2. The CDR3 has 16 amino acids. The V and J ends lost 5 bases and 4 bases, in that order; junction bases with no gene match: 9. The germline V gene encodes CDR1 SGHTA and CDR2 FQGNSA. Here the CDR3 DNA reads TGTGCCAGCAGCCAAGGCCGACTAGCGGGAGTGTACGAGCAGTACTTC. Amino acid sequence: CASSQGRLAGVYEQYF. The whole variable domain, remainder taken from reference TRBV7-2 and TRBJ2-7, is GAGVSQSPSNKVTEKGKDVELRCDPISGHTALYWYRQSLGQGLEFLIYFQGNSAPDKSGLPSDRFSAERTGGSVSTLTIQRTQQEDSAVYLCASSQGRLAGVYEQYFGPGTRLTVT.

The CDR3 region has the DNA TGTGCCAGCAGCCCCCCCGGGACAGGGGGGGACACTGAAGCTTTCTTT. Its protein is CASSPPGTGGDTEAFF. The rearrangement uses TRBV11-2 and TRBJ1-1, with TRBD1 matching over 11 bases. V lost 5 bases to trimming and J lost 3 bases; unmatched junction nucleotides: 8. Germline CDR1 is SGHAT and CDR2 is FQNNGV. The length of the CDR3 is 16 residues.

V gene TRBV7-9 combines with J gene TRBJ1-1, with TRBD1 matching 7 bases. J lost 4 bases, V lost 5 bases, and 7 bases had no gene match. Germline values: CDR1 SEHNR, CDR2 FQNEAQ (reference sequence). The CDR3 is 14 residues long. The CDR3, as DNA: TGTGCCAGCAGCCCGAAACCAGGGGGCACTGAAGCTTTCTTT. This encodes CASSPKPGGTEAFF.

This clone was recorded only once. The chain carries TRBV10-3 and TRBJ2-7; possibly TRBD1 for D (5 bases). This CDR3 is 14 amino acids long. Germline lookup yields CDR1 ENHRY and CDR2 SYGVKD. Trimming shortened V by 10 bases and J by 2 bases, and 18 bases separated the two germline ends. CDR3 bases: TGTGCCACCCGTCGCATACAGGAAACCTACGAGCAGTACTTC. As protein: CATRRIQETYEQYF.

This clone has just a few counts. The chain recombines TRBV6-5 with TRBJ2-1; 10 bases agree with TRBD2. V was clipped by 6 bases and J by 3 bases; unmatched bases: 5. In germline, CDR1 is MNHEY, CDR2 SVGAGI. The CDR3 loop spans 15 amino acids. CDR3 residues: CASRLAGENYNEQFF. Here the CDR3 DNA reads TGTGCCAGCAGGCTAGCGGGAGAAAACTACAATGAGCAGTTCTTC.

A word on this clone: A junction boundary mismatches the germline segment, possibly from a read error. The genes are TRBV7-9 and TRBJ2-7; 7 nucleotides match TRBD1. In germline, CDR1 is SEHNR, CDR2 FQNEAQ (reference sequence). This CDR3 comprises 11 residues. Here the CDR3 reads CASSLGQDRHF. The CDR3, as DNA: TGTGCCAGCAGCTTAGGGCAGGACAGGCACTTC.

V usage is TRBV5-6 and J usage is TRBJ1-6; D uncertain. The V gene's germline CDR1 is SGHDT and CDR2 YYEEEE. The V and J ends lost 0 bases and 5 bases respectively, with 9 bases between them. The CDR3 is made up of 15 amino acids. The CDR3 DNA reads as TGTGCCAGCAGCTTGGGGCCGCAGAATAATTCACCCCTCCACTTT. Translated: CASSLGPQNNSPLHF.

V usage is TRBV5-1 and J usage is TRBJ1-4; unclear D gene. The CDR3 is 15 amino acids. V lost 4 bases and J 2 bases, leaving 12 bases between the germline ends. Germline values: CDR1 SGHRS, CDR2 YFSETQ. CDR3 nucleotides: TGCGCCAGCAGCCCCCCGGGGTCTACTAATGAAAAACTGTTTTTT. Its protein product is CASSPPGSTNEKLFF.

This chain links TRBV27 with TRBJ2-7; 8 positions match TRBD1. Germline loops: CDR1 MNHEY, CDR2 SMNVEV (reference sequence). The CDR3 has 14 residues. Trimming took 6 bases from V and 6 from J; bases not matched to a gene: 10. Written as DNA, the CDR3 is TGTGCCAGCAGAAAGACAGGGGCGACACGCGAGCAGTACTTC. The encoded protein is CASRKTGATREQYF.

The chain combines TRBV7-2 with TRBJ2-7; 14 nucleotides align to TRBD2. This CDR3 has 15 amino acids. Germline CDR1 reads SGHTA; CDR2 reads FQGNSA. V lost 5 bases to trimming and J lost 6 bases; unmatched junction nucleotides: 6. CDR3 sequence reads: CASSPGGTSGSEQYF. Written as DNA, the CDR3 is TGTGCCAGCAGCCCTGGGGGGACTAGCGGGAGCGAGCAGTACTTC.

The chain has TRBV6-6 and TRBJ1-1, with D uncertain. CDR1 MNHNY and CDR2 SVGAGI come from the germline V gene (reference sequence). The ends were cut back, 4 bases at V and 0 bases at J, with 12 bases in the middle. The CDR3 consists of 15 residues. CDR3 in amino acids: CASSFGGLMNTEAFF. CDR3 coding DNA: TGTGCCAGCAGTTTTGGAGGGCTAATGAACACTGAAGCTTTCTTT.

The V and J genes are TRBV4-1 and TRBJ2-7; D is possibly TRBD1 (6 bases). V lost 3 bases, J lost 2 bases, and 20 bases lay in between. The CDR3 contains 17 residues. In germline, CDR1 is MGHRA, CDR2 YSYEKL. CDR3 nucleotide sequence: TGCGCCAGCAGCCAGACCGTCCAGGGGCCCTCGACCTACGAGCAGTACTTC. As protein: CASSQTVQGPSTYEQYF.

The CDR3 spells CASSWDRGGEKLFF. The CDR3 nucleotides read TGTGCCAGCAGCTGGGACAGGGGAGGTGAAAAACTGTTTTTT. This chain links TRBV5-4 with TRBJ1-4, with TRBD1 matching over 10 bases. Germline CDR1 reads SGHNT; CDR2 reads YYREEE (reference sequence). The CDR3 extends over 14 amino acids. V lost 3 bases to trimming and J lost 7 bases; unmatched junction nucleotides: 3.

The chain uses TRBV28 and TRBJ2-7; 7 positions match TRBD1. Trimming took 5 bases from V and 9 from J; bases not matched to a gene: 4. This CDR3 comprises 11 residues. Germline values: CDR1 MDHEN, CDR2 SYDVKM. The chain's CDR3 is CASSANRGQYF. The CDR3 nucleotides read TGTGCCAGCAGTGCCAACAGGGGGCAGTACTTC.

This rearrangement joins TRBV6-4 to TRBJ1-1; D not certain. Germline V CDR1 and CDR2: MRHNA, SNTAGT. CDR3 length: 14 residues. With 2 bases removed from V and 4 bases from J, the gap between germline ends came to 11 bases. This CDR3 is CASSDGSEGTEAFF. CDR3 sequence (DNA): TGTGCCAGCAGTGACGGCAGCGAGGGCACTGAAGCTTTCTTT.

CDR3 residues: CASSLSRGMNTEAFF. For the CDR3, the DNA is TGTGCCAGCAGTCTAAGCCGGGGGATGAACACTGAAGCTTTCTTT. This sequence joins TRBV9 and TRBJ1-1, with D tentatively TRBD1 (5 bases). This CDR3 is built from 15 residues. Between the trimmed V and J ends, which lost 5 bases and 0 bases, there was a span of 14 bases. Germline CDR1 SGDLS, CDR2 YYNGEE.

This chain links TRBV9 with TRBJ2-1, with D perhaps TRBD2 (6 bases). V lost 5 bases to trimming and J lost 4 bases, with 7 bases between them. Per the germline V gene, CDR1 is SGDLS and CDR2 is YYNGEE. The CDR3 is 12 amino acids. The CDR3 bases are TGTGCCAGCAGGGGACTTTACAATGAGCAGTTCTTC. It specifies CASRGLYNEQFF.

The chain is built from TRBV2 and TRBJ2-7, with TRBD1 identical over 10 bases. Germline trimming cut 11 bases from V and 3 bases from J; bases unmatched to any gene: 4. Germline V lookup: CDR1 SNHLY, CDR2 FYNNEI. The CDR3 runs to 12 residues. The CDR3 region is CAGGQGYYEQYF. Here the CDR3 DNA reads TGTGCCGGGGGACAGGGGTACTACGAGCAGTACTTC.

V gene TRBV10-3 combines with J gene TRBJ2-7; TRBD2 agrees at 11 bases. The germline gives CDR1 ENHRY, CDR2 SYGVKD. Trimming cost V 10 bases and J 6 bases; bases outside gene matches: 17. This CDR3 region has 16 residues. The CDR3 DNA follows: TGTGCCACCGCAGAGATACTAGCGGGAGTCTTACGCGAGCAGTACTTC. This codes for CATAEILAGVLREQYF.

Only one count was recorded for this clone. The gene calls are TRBV30 and TRBJ2-2, with unresolved D. The germline CDR1 and CDR2 sequences are GTSNPN and SVGIG (reference sequence). The CDR3 loop spans 13 amino acids. V shed 0 bases and J shed 5 bases, with 7 bases lying between them. The CDR3 loop is CAWSVVETGELFF. The DNA of the CDR3 is TGTGCCTGGAGTGTAGTAGAAACCGGGGAGCTGTTTTTT.

The chain combines TRBV19 with TRBJ2-7, with TRBD1 identical over 8 bases. CDR3 length: 14 residues. The trim removed 7 bases at V and 5 bases at J, leaving 10 bases unmatched. CDR1 is LNHDA, CDR2 SQIVND, per germline (reference sequence). CDR3 nucleotides: TGTGCCAGTAACCCCGACAGGGGATTCCACGAGCAGTACTTC. Its translation: CASNPDRGFHEQYF.